A single sample is the source of the 22 T cell receptor beta chains below, sequenced in a study of cytomegalovirus exposure and HLA in healthy donors (dated by TCRdb to 2015 to 2018). The library was generated by the immunoSEQ multiplex PCR assay. For the multiplex PCR, a mixture combining 60 forward primers for TCR Vbeta segments and 13 reverse primers for TCR Jbeta segments was used. The source is immuneACCESS, and TCRdb retained only in-frame sequences with V and J called. Part of the clones is not carried over; for the studies checked, unresolved V genes explain less than half of this, and the remainder is unexplained. The sample includes about 130,000 clones, with 65% to 85% observed a single time. The top ten hold 6.5% to 9% of the sample. Material for sequencing was PBMCs. The origin of the receptors is a man aged 25-45 years in good health and CMV-seronegative.

The chain uses TRBV7-9 and TRBJ1-1; D unresolved. The germline V gene has CDR1 SEHNR and CDR2 FQNEAQ (reference sequence). Trimming took off 6 bases at V and 7 bases at J, with 15 bases between the two ends. CDR3 length: 13 residues. The CDR3 DNA reads TGTGCCAGCAGTTTTGGACGGACTAATGAAGCTTTCTTT. It yields the protein CASSFGRTNEAFF.

The chain combines TRBV9 with TRBJ1-3, with D possibly matching TRBD1 (6 bases). V gave up 6 bases and J gave up 1 base, with 8 bases separating them. CDR1 is SGDLS, CDR2 YYNGEE, per germline. There are 13 residues in the CDR3. CDR3 sequence: CASTTGSGNTIYF. The CDR3 coding sequence is TGTGCCAGCACCACAGGGTCTGGAAACACCATATATTTT.

This clone was picked up a small number of times. Written as DNA, the CDR3 is TGTGCCATCAGCACAGCAAACCAGAACACTGAAGCTTTCTTT. Residues: CAISTANQNTEAFF. The rearrangement joins TRBV10-3 to TRBJ1-1; D not certain. Per the germline V gene, CDR1 is ENHRY and CDR2 is SYGVKD. This CDR3 comprises 14 residues. V was shortened by 6 bases and J by 1 base, with 12 bases between the two germline ends.

This clone was seen only a few times. The chain is built from TRBV29-1 and TRBJ2-2, with 7 bases matching TRBD2. The CDR3 runs 12 residues. The ends lost 7 bases at V and 5 bases at J; junction bases unmatched: 4. Germline assignment: CDR1 SQVTM and CDR2 ANQGSEA. CDR3 DNA sequence: TGCAGCGGATTCGGGGGGACCGGGGAGCTGTTTTTT. The encoded protein is CSGFGGTGELFF.

The chain has TRBV5-1 and TRBJ1-1; tentatively, D is TRBD1 (6 bases). The CDR3 loop spans 16 amino acids. Trimming pared 3 bases from V and 5 bases from J, leaving 20 bases between. CDR1 is SGHRS and CDR2 is YFSETQ in the germline V gene. CDR3 protein: CASSWGGQGVGTEAFF. The CDR3 nucleotides are TGCGCCAGCAGCTGGGGGGGGCAGGGAGTAGGGACTGAAGCTTTCTTT.

This clone was found a few times. Here the CDR3 reads CASSSDPGGNTEAFF. CDR3 nucleotide sequence: TGCGCCAGCAGCTCCGACCCAGGGGGCAACACTGAAGCTTTCTTT. The chain combines TRBV5-1 with TRBJ1-1, with 8 positions matching TRBD1. Trimming at V came to 3 bases and at J to 2 bases, leaving 6 bases not matched to a gene. Germline V gene lookup returns CDR1 SGHRS and CDR2 YFSETQ. This CDR3 spans 15 amino acids.

The gene calls are TRBV29-1 and TRBJ2-7; 12 bases are shared with TRBD1. The CDR3 is made up of 17 amino acids. In germline, CDR1 is SQVTM, CDR2 ANQGSEA. The ends lost 4 bases at V and 1 base at J; junction bases unmatched: 11. The DNA of the CDR3 is TGCAGCGTTGGGGGACAGGGGGCCAGCCTTTCTTCCTACGAGCAGTACTTC. Translated, it gives CSVGGQGASLSSYEQYF.

CDR3 loop: CASSLREGRYNEQFF. CDR3 sequence (DNA): TGTGCCAGCAGCCTCCGAGAGGGCCGTTACAATGAGCAGTTCTTC. The chain joins TRBV7-2 to TRBJ2-1; maybe TRBD2 (5 bases). Between the trimmed V and J ends, which lost 5 bases and 4 bases, there was a span of 15 bases. This CDR3 comprises 15 residues. Germline assignment: CDR1 SGHTA and CDR2 FQGNSA. Complete variable domain (other parts from reference TRBV7-2 and TRBJ2-1): GAGVSQSPSNKVTEKGKDVELRCDPISGHTALYWYRQSLGQGLEFLIYFQGNSAPDKSGLPSDRFSAERTGGSVSTLTIQRTQQEDSAVYLCASSLREGRYNEQFFGPGTRLTVL.

The chain is built from TRBV2 and TRBJ2-1, with 8 nucleotides matching TRBD2. The V gene end was trimmed by 8 bases and the J gene end by 7 bases; junction bases not matched to a gene: 7. The CDR3 totals 13 residues. Germline CDR1 reads SNHLY; CDR2 reads FYNNEI. CDR3 DNA: TGTGCCAGCGCGGCGGGGGGAAATAATGAGCAGTTCTTC. Translated, it gives CASAAGGNNEQFF.

There are a few counts of this clone. This chain's CDR3 is CASSIGYSRGTDTQYF. Here the CDR3 DNA reads TGTGCCAGTAGTATAGGGTACAGTCGAGGCACAGATACGCAGTATTTT. This chain uses TRBV19 with TRBJ2-3; D call uncertain. The germline CDR1 and CDR2 sequences are LNHDA and SQIVND (reference sequence). This CDR3 has 16 residues. Trimming took 1 base from V and 1 from J, leaving 12 bases between them. The entire variable domain, with the rest obtained from reference TRBV19 and TRBJ2-3, is as follows: DGGITQSPKYLFRKEGQNVTLSCEQNLNHDAMYWYRQDPGQGLRLIYYSQIVNDFQKGDIAEGYSVSREKKESFPLTVTSAQKNPTAFYLCASSIGYSRGTDTQYFGPGTRLTVL.

The J gene is TRBJ1-2, the V gene TRBV28; 7 bases are a match to TRBD1. Trimming took 3 bases from V and 7 from J; bases not matched to a gene: 5. Germline CDR1 and CDR2: MDHEN and SYDVKM. This CDR3 spans 13 amino acids. The CDR3 loop reads CASSLAAGGGYTF. The CDR3 DNA follows: TGTGCCAGCAGTTTGGCGGCAGGGGGTGGCTACACCTTC.

On this clone: Sequence at one end of the junction differs from germline and may be a read error. This chain connects TRBV7-7 to TRBJ2-5; perhaps TRBD1 as D (6 bases). This CDR3 comprises 13 residues. From germline, CDR1 is SSHAT and CDR2 FNYEAQ (reference sequence). The CDR3 reads CASSKTGVETQYF. CDR3 bases: TGTGCTAGCAGTAAGACAGGCGTGGAGACCCAGTACTTC.

This clone was seen a handful of times. The V and J genes are TRBV4-1 and TRBJ2-7, with 7 bases fitting TRBD2. The V gene end was trimmed by 6 bases and the J gene end by 0 bases; junction bases not matched to a gene: 14. The CDR3 totals 17 residues. Looked up from germline, CDR1 is MGHRA and CDR2 is YSYEKL. The CDR3: CASSSRLRLAASYEQYF. Written as DNA, the CDR3 is TGCGCCAGCAGTTCACGGCTCAGGCTAGCGGCCTCCTACGAGCAGTACTTC.

The V call is TRBV9, the J call TRBJ2-1, with a weak D call TRBD2 (5 bases). Trimming took 2 bases from V and 9 from J, leaving 6 bases between them. Germline V gives CDR1 SGDLS, CDR2 YYNGEE. The CDR3 has 11 amino acids. CDR3 in DNA: TGTGCCAGCAGCGTCGAGGGTGAGCAGTTCTTC. It encodes CASSVEGEQFF.

V usage is TRBV27 and J usage is TRBJ2-7; D is unclear. The CDR3 has 12 amino acids. V was clipped by 6 bases and J by 0 bases, with 6 bases between them. CDR1 and CDR2 (germline): MNHEY, SMNVEV (reference sequence). CDR3 amino acids: CASSPNSYEQYF. CDR3 coding DNA: TGTGCCAGCAGCCCTAACTCCTACGAGCAGTACTTC.

This sequence joins TRBV5-4 and TRBJ2-1, with D possibly being TRBD2 (6 bases). This CDR3 contains 16 residues. Trimming removed 6 bases at V and 2 bases at J, with 18 bases between. Looked up from germline, CDR1 is SGHNT and CDR2 is YYREEE (reference sequence). CDR3 DNA sequence: TGTGCCAGCAACCCTGGAGGGACTGCGACCTACAATGAGCAGTTCTTC. Amino acids: CASNPGGTATYNEQFF.

The chain is built from TRBV2 and TRBJ1-2; perhaps TRBD1 as D (6 bases). The V end lost 6 bases, the J end lost 8 bases, and 13 bases lay between the germline ends. CDR1 is SNHLY and CDR2 is FYNNEI in the germline V gene. The CDR3 is made up of 12 amino acids. CDR3 in amino acids: CASRNHREGYTF. DNA of the CDR3: TGTGCCAGCAGGAACCACAGGGAAGGCTACACCTTC.

This chain joins TRBV7-8 and TRBJ1-5; D gene uncertain. The germline V gene encodes CDR1 SGHVS and CDR2 FQNEAQ. The CDR3 is 15 amino acids. V dropped 7 bases and J dropped 0 bases, with 13 bases sitting between them. The CDR3 DNA reads TGTGCCAGCACGTCAGGCATGTATAGCAATCAGCCCCAGCATTTT. Translated: CASTSGMYSNQPQHF.

This clone was seen at least ten times. The chain carries TRBV2 and TRBJ2-1, with TRBD2 as a possible D gene (6 bases). Trimming removed 2 bases from V and 7 bases from J, with 15 bases in between. The CDR3 is 15 amino acids. Germline assignment: CDR1 SNHLY and CDR2 FYNNEI. The CDR3: CASSEKGAGKNEQFF. Written as DNA, the CDR3 is TGTGCCAGCAGTGAAAAGGGTGCGGGAAAGAATGAGCAGTTCTTC. The whole variable domain, filled in from reference TRBV2 and TRBJ2-1, reads EPEVTQTPSHQVTQMGQEVILRCVPISNHLYFYWYRQILGQKVEFLVSFYNNEISEKSEIFDDQFSVERPDGSNFTLKIRSTKLEDSAMYFCASSEKGAGKNEQFFGPGTRLTVL.

Only a few counts were recorded for this clone. This chain joins TRBV10-2 and TRBJ2-7, with D maybe TRBD2 (7 bases). Germline assignment: CDR1 WSHSY and CDR2 SAAADI. The V end lost 2 bases, the J end lost 5 bases, and 31 bases lay between the germline ends. The CDR3 runs 20 residues. CDR3 DNA: TGCGCCAGCAGTGAGCCCCTGGGGGGGGCGAGCCCCGCCGACGGAAACGAGCAGTACTTC. Protein sequence: CASSEPLGGASPADGNEQYF.

V is TRBV27 and J is TRBJ1-6; possible D gene TRBD1, 5 bases. V shed 10 bases and J shed 9 bases, with 16 bases lying between them. The CDR3 covers 13 residues. From germline, CDR1 is MNHEY and CDR2 SMNVEV (reference sequence). The CDR3 loop is CATSDGGGSPLHF. The CDR3 DNA reads as TGTGCCACCTCGGACGGGGGTGGTTCACCCCTCCACTTT.

This chain joins TRBV5-1 and TRBJ2-3; 9 bases match TRBD2. The V segment lost 6 bases and the J segment 8 bases; nucleotides outside the gene matches: 10. The CDR3 contains 14 residues. The germline CDR1 and CDR2 sequences are SGHRS and YFSETQ. The CDR3 nucleotides are TGCGCCAGCAAAGAACTAGCGGGCCTAGGTACGCAGTATTTT. Translated, it gives CASKELAGLGTQYF.